Shown below are 31 T cell receptor beta chains from a single sample sequenced in a study of blood T cell repertoires in COVID-19. Libraries were prepared by immunoSEQ multiplex PCR; TCRdb keeps only in-frame clonotypes and omits some of them. Among 200,000 to 300,000 clones, around 83% were seen once, and the ten largest hold approximately 9.1%. The sequencing input was peripheral blood. The receptors were sampled from a man of 80 years or more with acute or convalescent COVID-19.

The chain joins TRBV3-1 (or the pseudogene TRBV3-2) to TRBJ1-1; D is perhaps TRBD1 (6 bases). The CDR3 extends over 12 amino acids. Deletions cut 4 bases from V and 7 bases from J, with 10 bases between. The germline CDR1 and CDR2 sequences are LGHDT and YNNKEL (reference sequence). The CDR3 here is CASSLGQFEAFF. The CDR3 DNA reads as TGTGCCAGCAGCCTCGGACAGTTTGAAGCTTTCTTT.

The V and J genes are TRBV3-1 (or the pseudogene TRBV3-2) and TRBJ2-1; possibly TRBD2 for D (6 bases). Germline-derived CDR1 and CDR2 are LGHDT and YNNKEL (reference sequence). The CDR3 has 14 residues. Trimming left V 6 bases short and J 0 bases short, with 9 bases between. The CDR3 loop is CASSGGASYNEQFF. In DNA form, the CDR3 reads TGTGCCAGCAGTGGAGGGGCCTCCTACAATGAGCAGTTCTTC.

V and J are TRBV19 and TRBJ2-2; a weak D match, TRBD2 (6 bases). This CDR3 region has 16 residues. In germline, CDR1 is LNHDA, CDR2 SQIVND (reference sequence). The V and J ends lost 11 bases and 3 bases respectively, with 22 bases between them. The DNA for the CDR3 is TGTGCCGCCCGGCGGGACGCCGCTTCTTACACCGGGGAGCTGTTTTTT. Its protein product is CAARRDAASYTGELFF.

The chain couples TRBV5-1 to TRBJ2-1; TRBD2 matches at 10 bases. The V gene's germline CDR1 is SGHRS and CDR2 YFSETQ. J was trimmed by 5 bases and V by 0 bases; bases with no gene match: 5. The CDR3 sequence is 16 residues long. In nucleotides, the CDR3 is TGCGCCAGCAGCTTGGCTAGCGGGGGTTCTGACAATGAGCAGTTCTTC. As protein: CASSLASGGSDNEQFF.

The rearrangement uses TRBV27 and TRBJ1-2; D perhaps matches TRBD1 (5 bases). Looked up from germline, CDR1 is MNHEY and CDR2 is SMNVEV (reference sequence). V gave up 8 bases and J gave up 1 base, with 20 bases separating them. CDR3 length: 16 residues. CDR3 protein: CASSTRRGSVNYGYTF. DNA of the CDR3: TGTGCCAGCTCTACCAGAAGGGGTTCCGTTAACTATGGCTACACCTTC.

The rearrangement links TRBV28 to TRBJ1-6; 7 nucleotides agree with TRBD1. The germline V gene has CDR1 MDHEN and CDR2 SYDVKM. The CDR3 length is 14 residues. Trimming at V came to 6 bases and at J to 6 bases, leaving 5 bases not matched to a gene. The DNA for the CDR3 is TGTGCCAGCAGCCCGGGACAGCTTAATTCACCCCTCCACTTT. This translates into CASSPGQLNSPLHF. The full variable domain, completed using reference TRBV28 and TRBJ1-6, is DVKVTQSSRYLVKRTGEKVFLECVQDMDHENMFWYRQDPGLGLRLIYFSYDVKMKEKGDIPEGYSVSREKKERFSLILESASTNQTSMYLCASSPGQLNSPLHFGNGTRLTVT.

The chain has TRBV12-3 or TRBV12-4 and TRBJ1-5; the D is unclear. Deletions cut 6 bases from V and 6 bases from J, with 9 bases between. The CDR3 has 12 residues. The CDR3 DNA reads as TGTGCCAGCAGCCTTGGTAGTCAGCCCCAGCATTTT. Residues: CASSLGSQPQHF.

CDR3 sequence: CATSDSRANYEQYF. The CDR3 DNA reads as TGTGCCACCAGTGATTCCAGGGCTAACTACGAGCAGTACTTC. V is TRBV24-1 and J is TRBJ2-7; D perhaps matches TRBD1 (5 bases). CDR3 length equals 14 residues. Germline assignment: CDR1 KGHDR and CDR2 SFDVKD. Trimming pared 2 bases from V and 3 bases from J, leaving 10 bases between.

V is TRBV6-5 and J is TRBJ2-1, with TRBD1 as a possible D gene (5 bases). Germline loops: CDR1 MNHEY, CDR2 SVGAGI. Between the trimmed V and J ends, which lost 4 bases and 8 bases, there was a span of 18 bases. The CDR3 runs 15 residues. CDR3: CASSSTGQGIYEQFF. CDR3 bases: TGTGCCAGCAGTTCGACTGGCCAGGGAATATATGAGCAGTTCTTC.

The chain couples TRBV27 to TRBJ2-7, with TRBD1 matching 9 bases. Germline assignment: CDR1 MNHEY and CDR2 SMNVEV (reference sequence). The CDR3 runs to 16 residues. Losses at the gene ends were 3 bases for V and 3 bases for J; bases not matched to a gene: 9. CDR3 protein: CASSFREGTGIYEQYF. CDR3 DNA sequence: TGTGCCAGCAGTTTTAGGGAAGGGACAGGGATCTACGAGCAGTACTTC.

The rearrangement joins TRBV12-3 or TRBV12-4 to TRBJ2-1; D is unclear. V lost 10 bases and J lost 6, with 7 bases in between. The CDR3 runs to 10 residues. The CDR3 sequence: CAILGNEQFF. The CDR3, as DNA: TGTGCCATACTTGGCAATGAGCAGTTCTTC.

A word on this clone: This sample includes further DNA sequences coding for the same CDR3. The chain couples TRBV6-6 to TRBJ1-5, with D maybe TRBD1 (5 bases). CDR1 and CDR2 from the germline V gene are MNHNY and SVGAGI (reference sequence). Trimming cost V 0 bases and J 5 bases, with 5 bases left between them. This CDR3 is 13 amino acids long. The CDR3: CASSYSGDQPQHF. DNA for the CDR3: TGTGCCAGCAGTTACTCAGGGGATCAGCCCCAGCATTTT.

The V and J genes are TRBV6-5 and TRBJ2-3; weak D call: TRBD1 (5 bases). The CDR3 length is 15 residues. Trimming left V 5 bases short and J 1 base short, with 13 bases between. Germline V CDR1 and CDR2: MNHEY, SVGAGI. CDR3 DNA: TGTGCCAGCAGTCGACAGAACATTCGCACAGATACGCAGTATTTT. Its translation: CASSRQNIRTDTQYF.

The CDR3 DNA sequence: TGTGCCACCAGTGAACCCGGGACAGGGGTAGAGACCCAGTACTTC. Protein product: CATSEPGTGVETQYF. V gene TRBV24-1 combines with J gene TRBJ2-5; 10 bases map to TRBD1. CDR3 length equals 15 residues. V lost 4 bases and J lost 4; bases outside the gene matches: 5. CDR1 KGHDR and CDR2 SFDVKD come from the germline V gene.

This clone occurred a few times. The chain joins TRBV28 to TRBJ1-3; D remains unclear. This CDR3 spans 13 amino acids. Trimming cost V 7 bases and J 2 bases, with 9 bases left between them. CDR1 is MDHEN and CDR2 is SYDVKM in the germline V gene. The DNA for the CDR3 is TGTGCCAGCAAGAGGCCGGCTGGAAACACCATATATTTT. Amino acid sequence: CASKRPAGNTIYF.

The gene calls are TRBV2 and TRBJ1-1; D uncertain. V was pared by 10 bases and J by 2 bases, with 20 bases between. This CDR3 is built from 15 residues. Germline CDR1 SNHLY, CDR2 FYNNEI. CDR3 sequence reads: CAIYWVGGHNTEAFF. Here the CDR3 DNA reads TGTGCCATATACTGGGTTGGAGGGCATAACACTGAAGCTTTCTTT.

This rearrangement joins TRBV7-8 to TRBJ1-2; TRBD1 matches 9 bases. The V and J ends lost 1 base and 7 bases, in that order; junction bases with no gene match: 4. The germline CDR1 and CDR2 sequences are SGHVS and FQNEAQ. CDR3 length: 14 residues. The CDR3 DNA reads TGTGCCAGCAGCTTAGGACAGGGGGAAGGTGGCTACACCTTC. This encodes CASSLGQGEGGYTF.

This clone was seen more than once but under ten times. The chain recombines TRBV5-1 with TRBJ2-4, with 7 bases that match TRBD2. V trimming: 2 bases; J trimming: 6 bases; junction bases outside the gene matches: 17. The germline gives CDR1 SGHRS, CDR2 YFSETQ. This CDR3 has 18 amino acids. The CDR3 loop reads CASSFRPGVRGSLNIQYF. For the CDR3, the DNA is TGCGCCAGCAGCTTCCGCCCCGGGGTGCGGGGGAGCTTAAACATTCAGTACTTC.

This clone appeared a single time. V is TRBV27 and J is TRBJ2-7; tentative D call: TRBD1 (6 bases). Germline V lookup: CDR1 MNHEY, CDR2 SMNVEV (reference sequence). Trimming stripped 7 bases from V and 5 bases from J, with 24 bases between. CDR3 length equals 16 residues. CDR3 nucleotides: TGTGCCAGCACCCGAAGTCCCCCAGGGACACTCGACGAGCAGTACTTC. Amino acids: CASTRSPPGTLDEQYF.

V and J are TRBV24-1 and TRBJ1-2, with 7 bases aligning to TRBD1. Trimming cost V 4 bases and J 8 bases; bases outside gene matches: 6. The CDR3 is 13 amino acids. The germline V gene encodes CDR1 KGHDR and CDR2 SFDVKD. CDR3 bases: TGTGCCACCAGTGACCACAGGGGAAAAGGCTACACCTTC. It translates to CATSDHRGKGYTF.

The rearrangement joins TRBV5-1 to TRBJ2-4, with D perhaps TRBD2 (6 bases). CDR3 length equals 17 residues. Trimming shortened V by 4 bases and J by 0 bases, and 17 bases separated the two germline ends. CDR1 and CDR2 from the germline V gene are SGHRS and YFSETQ. The CDR3, as DNA: TGCGCCAGCAGCCGGGGGACCATAGGGCGAGCCAAAAACATTCAGTACTTC. This gives the protein CASSRGTIGRAKNIQYF.

This chain links TRBV19 with TRBJ2-1; 7 bases fit TRBD1. V lost 3 bases and J lost 5; bases outside the gene matches: 10. Germline V gene data show CDR1 as LNHDA and CDR2 as SQIVND (reference sequence). This CDR3 contains 16 residues. Written as DNA, the CDR3 is TGTGCCAGTAGTATTTTAGGCACAGGGGCGCACAATGAGCAGTTCTTC. It codes for CASSILGTGAHNEQFF. Together with reference TRBV19 and TRBJ2-1, the CDR3 gives the full variable domain: DGGITQSPKYLFRKEGQNVTLSCEQNLNHDAMYWYRQDPGQGLRLIYYSQIVNDFQKGDIAEGYSVSREKKESFPLTVTSAQKNPTAFYLCASSILGTGAHNEQFFGPGTRLTVL.

Details on this clone: Other DNA sequences in the same sample also yield this CDR3. This sequence joins TRBV5-4 and TRBJ2-3; weak D call: TRBD1 (5 bases). This CDR3 is built from 14 residues. CDR1 and CDR2 (germline): SGHNT, YYREEE (reference sequence). Trimming removed 2 bases from V and 1 base from J, with 8 bases in between. The CDR3 reads CASSLEQGTDTQYF. CDR3 DNA sequence: TGTGCCAGCAGCTTAGAACAGGGCACAGATACGCAGTATTTT.

The J gene is TRBJ1-3, the V gene TRBV5-4; D call uncertain. V lost 5 bases and J 0 bases, leaving 12 bases between the germline ends. The germline gives CDR1 SGHNT, CDR2 YYREEE (reference sequence). The CDR3 totals 15 residues. CDR3 bases: TGTGCCAGCAGTACTGCCCGAAACTCTGGAAACACCATATATTTT. Protein product: CASSTARNSGNTIYF. Full variable domain (outside the CDR3, taken from reference TRBV5-4 and TRBJ1-3): ETGVTQSPTHLIKTRGQQVTLRCSSQSGHNTVSWYQQALGQGPQFIFQYYREEENGRGNFPPRFSGLQFPNYSSELNVNALELDDSALYLCASSTARNSGNTIYFGEGSWLTVV.

V and J are TRBV5-1 and TRBJ2-1, with D maybe TRBD2 (6 bases). The CDR3 sequence is 14 residues long. The germline V and J ends were trimmed by 7 bases and 4 bases, with 15 bases remaining between them. Looked up from germline, CDR1 is SGHRS and CDR2 is YFSETQ. The CDR3, as DNA: TGCGCCAGCTCTGGGGGGTGGGCTTACAATGAGCAGTTCTTC. Translation gives CASSGGWAYNEQFF. Full variable domain (rest looked up from reference TRBV5-1 and TRBJ2-1): KAGVTQTPRYLIKTRGQQVTLSCSPISGHRSVSWYQQTPGQGLQFLFEYFSETQRNKGNFPGRFSGRQFSNSRSEMNVSTLELGDSALYLCASSGGWAYNEQFFGPGTRLTVL.

The chain couples TRBV19 to TRBJ1-2; D remains unclear. The CDR3 covers 13 residues. The V end lost 3 bases, the J end lost 1 base, and 6 bases lay between the germline ends. The germline CDR1 and CDR2 sequences are LNHDA and SQIVND (reference sequence). The CDR3 coding sequence is TGTGCCAGTAGTATTGACATTAACTATGGCTACACCTTC. This encodes CASSIDINYGYTF.

This clone was seen a single time. The chain employs TRBV7-2 and TRBJ2-1, with D perhaps matching TRBD2 (6 bases). Germline CDR1 and CDR2: SGHTA and FQGNSA. V gave up 0 bases and J gave up 5 bases, with 23 bases separating them. The CDR3 has 19 amino acids. The CDR3 bases are TGTGCCAGCAGCTTAGCTCGAGCTGGGGCGGGGAGCGCCAACAATGAGCAGTTCTTC. Residues: CASSLARAGAGSANNEQFF.

This CDR3 reads CASSTTGYSGNTIYF. CDR3 DNA: TGTGCCAGCAGCACGACAGGTTACTCTGGAAACACCATATATTTT. The chain employs TRBV3-1 (or the pseudogene TRBV3-2) and TRBJ1-3; the D gene is possibly TRBD1 (6 bases). The germline V gene encodes CDR1 LGHDT and CDR2 YNNKEL (reference sequence). This CDR3 comprises 15 residues. V was clipped by 5 bases and J by 0 bases, with 11 bases between them.

This clone was counted a single time. V and J are TRBV24-1 and TRBJ1-2; D ambiguous. Per germline, CDR1 KGHDR and CDR2 SFDVKD. The CDR3 consists of 12 residues. The ends were cut back, 3 bases at V and 7 bases at J, with 8 bases in the middle. CDR3 coding DNA: TGTGCCACCAGTGATCCCCTCCTTGGCTACACCTTC. Its protein product is CATSDPLLGYTF.

V gene TRBV2 combines with J gene TRBJ2-5; 9 bases match TRBD2. The germline V gene encodes CDR1 SNHLY and CDR2 FYNNEI. Trimming took 2 bases from V and 9 from J; bases not matched to a gene: 10. CDR3 size: 15 residues. The CDR3 is CASSELTSGPGAQYF. The CDR3, as DNA: TGTGCCAGCAGTGAATTGACTAGCGGACCAGGGGCCCAGTACTTC.

The chain employs TRBV29-1 and TRBJ2-3, with 10 nucleotides matching TRBD2. The CDR3 sequence is 14 residues long. The ends lost 4 bases at V and 6 bases at J; junction bases unmatched: 7. The germline CDR1 and CDR2 sequences are SQVTM and ANQGSEA. CDR3 region: CSVGLAGTGDTQYF. Written as DNA, the CDR3 is TGCAGCGTTGGACTAGCGGGCACGGGTGATACGCAGTATTTT.